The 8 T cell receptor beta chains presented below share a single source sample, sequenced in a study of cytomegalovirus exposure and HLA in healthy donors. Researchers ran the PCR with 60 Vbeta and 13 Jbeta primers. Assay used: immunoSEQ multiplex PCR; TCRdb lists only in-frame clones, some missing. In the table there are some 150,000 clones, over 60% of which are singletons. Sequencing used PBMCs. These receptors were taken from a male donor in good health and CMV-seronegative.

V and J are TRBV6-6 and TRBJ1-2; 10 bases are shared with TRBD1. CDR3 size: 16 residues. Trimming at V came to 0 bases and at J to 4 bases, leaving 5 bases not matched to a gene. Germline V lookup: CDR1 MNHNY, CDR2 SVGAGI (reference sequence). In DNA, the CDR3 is TGTGCCAGCAGTTACTCGGTGACAGGGGGCGGCTATGGCTACACCTTC. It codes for CASSYSVTGGGYGYTF.

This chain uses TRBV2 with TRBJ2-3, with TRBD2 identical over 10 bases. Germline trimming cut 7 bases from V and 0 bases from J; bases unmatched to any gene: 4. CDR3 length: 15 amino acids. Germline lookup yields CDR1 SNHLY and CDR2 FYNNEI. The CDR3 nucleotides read TGTGCCAGCACCCGGACTAGCGGCAGCACAGATACGCAGTATTTT. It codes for CASTRTSGSTDTQYF.

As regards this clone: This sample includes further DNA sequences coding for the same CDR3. The CDR3 DNA is TGTGCCAGCAGCTCAGCGGGGGCTCCCTACAATGAGCAGTTCTTC. Translating it yields CASSSAGAPYNEQFF. V and J are TRBV9 and TRBJ2-1; 8 positions match TRBD2. The CDR3 is made up of 15 amino acids. The V and J ends lost 4 bases and 2 bases, in that order; junction bases with no gene match: 5. CDR1 and CDR2 (germline): SGDLS, YYNGEE.

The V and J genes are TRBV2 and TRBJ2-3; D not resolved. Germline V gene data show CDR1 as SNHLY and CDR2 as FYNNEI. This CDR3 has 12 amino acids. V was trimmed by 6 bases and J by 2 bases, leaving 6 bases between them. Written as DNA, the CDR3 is TGTGCCAGCAGGCTAGACACAGATACGCAGTATTTT. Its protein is CASRLDTDTQYF. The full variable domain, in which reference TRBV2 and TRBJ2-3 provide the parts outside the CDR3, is EPEVTQTPSHQVTQMGQEVILRCVPISNHLYFYWYRQILGQKVEFLVSFYNNEISEKSEIFDDQFSVERPDGSNFTLKIRSTKLEDSAMYFCASRLDTDTQYFGPGTRLTVL.

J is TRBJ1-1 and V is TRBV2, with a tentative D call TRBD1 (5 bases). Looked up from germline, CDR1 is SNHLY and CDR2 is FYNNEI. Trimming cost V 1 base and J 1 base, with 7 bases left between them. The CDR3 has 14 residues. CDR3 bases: TGTGCCAGCAGTGAAGAGCAGGGGAACACTGAAGCTTTCTTT. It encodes CASSEEQGNTEAFF.

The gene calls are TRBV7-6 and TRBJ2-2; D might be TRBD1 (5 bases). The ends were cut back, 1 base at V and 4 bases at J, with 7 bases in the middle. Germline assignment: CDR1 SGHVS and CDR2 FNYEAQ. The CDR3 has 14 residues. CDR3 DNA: TGTGCCAGCAGCTTAGGGCAGGGCACCGGGGAGCTGTTTTTT. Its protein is CASSLGQGTGELFF.

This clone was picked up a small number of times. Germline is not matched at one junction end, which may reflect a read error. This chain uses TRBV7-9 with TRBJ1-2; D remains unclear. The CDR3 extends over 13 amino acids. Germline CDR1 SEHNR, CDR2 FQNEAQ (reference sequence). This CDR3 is CSSSLEAAYGYTF. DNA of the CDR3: TGTTCCAGCAGCTTAGAGGCGGCTTATGGCTACACCTTC.

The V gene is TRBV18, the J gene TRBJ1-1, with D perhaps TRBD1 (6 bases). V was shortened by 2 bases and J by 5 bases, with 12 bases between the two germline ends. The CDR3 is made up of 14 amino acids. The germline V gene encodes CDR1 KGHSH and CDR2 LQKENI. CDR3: CASSPSTGWTEAFF. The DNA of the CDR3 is TGTGCCAGCTCACCATCAACAGGGTGGACTGAAGCTTTCTTT. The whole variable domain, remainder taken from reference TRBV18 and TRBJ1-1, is NAGVMQNPRHLVRRRGQEARLRCSPMKGHSHVYWYRQLPEEGLKFMVYLQKENIIDESGMPKERFSAEFPKEGPSILRIQQVVRGDSAAYFCASSPSTGWTEAFFGQGTRLTVV.